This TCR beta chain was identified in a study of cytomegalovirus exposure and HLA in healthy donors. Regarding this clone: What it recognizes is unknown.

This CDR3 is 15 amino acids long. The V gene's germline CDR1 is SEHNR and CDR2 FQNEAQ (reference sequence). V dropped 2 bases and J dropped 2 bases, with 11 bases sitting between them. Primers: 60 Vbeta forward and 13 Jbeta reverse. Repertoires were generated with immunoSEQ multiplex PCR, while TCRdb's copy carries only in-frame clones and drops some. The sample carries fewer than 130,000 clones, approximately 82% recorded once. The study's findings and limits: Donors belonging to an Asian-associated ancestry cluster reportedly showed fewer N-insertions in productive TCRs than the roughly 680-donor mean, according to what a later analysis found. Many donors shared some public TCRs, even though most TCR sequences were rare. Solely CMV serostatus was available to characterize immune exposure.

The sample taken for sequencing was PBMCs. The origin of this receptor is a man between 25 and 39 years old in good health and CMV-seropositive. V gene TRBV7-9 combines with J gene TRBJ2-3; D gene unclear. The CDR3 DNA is TGTGCCAGCAGCTTAAGATCGCAGGTCACAGATACGCAGTATTTT. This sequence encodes CASSLRSQVTDTQYF.